This T cell receptor (beta chain) is drawn from a study of T cells after yellow fever vaccination. This clonotype was seen a few times. CDR3 length: 16 residues. V was pared by 3 bases and J by 7 bases, with 18 bases between. The germline gives CDR1 MNHNS, CDR2 SASEGT. In TCRdb, the 5' RACE reads were re-called with MiXCR into one record per CDR3 protein. The sample lists a few hundred thousand distinct CDR3 sequences, about 15% occurring once. The sample in question was PBMCs, obtained less than 6 days after the first yellow fever vaccination. This receptor was obtained from a man aged 18-30 years who received the YFV17D yellow fever vaccine. The gene calls are TRBV6-1 and TRBJ1-4, with D hard to call. The CDR3 DNA is TGTGCCAGCAGTGACGGGTTGGGGAGGGCGGGTGAAAAACTGTTTTTT. Translated, it gives CASSDGLGRAGEKLFF.